This paragraph reports one T cell receptor (beta chain). This entry comes from a study of cytomegalovirus exposure and HLA in healthy donors. PCR involved 60 Vbeta and 13 Jbeta primers. Repertoires were generated with immunoSEQ multiplex PCR, while TCRdb's copy carries only in-frame clones and drops some. This table holds 150,000 or so clones, about 83% found once. Germline V gene lookup returns CDR1 SNHLY and CDR2 FYNNEI. The CDR3 sequence is 16 residues long. J gave up 9 bases and V 6 bases, and 16 bases lay outside the gene matches. The genes are TRBV2 and TRBJ1-5; 8 nucleotides align to TRBD1. Sequencing was done on a sample of PBMCs. The clonotype was recovered from a man between 40 and 49 years old in good health and CMV-seropositive. The CDR3 nucleotides are TGTGCCAGCAGAGGCTACGGACAGGGAACAACCCCGCCCCAGCATTTT. Its translation is CASRGYGQGTTPPQHF.